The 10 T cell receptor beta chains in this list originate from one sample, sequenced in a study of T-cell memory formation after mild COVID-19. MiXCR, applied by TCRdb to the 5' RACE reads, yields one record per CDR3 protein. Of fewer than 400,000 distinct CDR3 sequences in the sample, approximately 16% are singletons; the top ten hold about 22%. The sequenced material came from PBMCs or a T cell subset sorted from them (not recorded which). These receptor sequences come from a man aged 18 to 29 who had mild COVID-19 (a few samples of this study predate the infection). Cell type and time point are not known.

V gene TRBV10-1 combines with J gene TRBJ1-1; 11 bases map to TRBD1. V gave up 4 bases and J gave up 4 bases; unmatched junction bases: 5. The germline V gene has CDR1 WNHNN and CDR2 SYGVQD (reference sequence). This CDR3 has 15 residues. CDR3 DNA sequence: TGCGCCAGCAGTGGAGACGGGACAGGGGGCACTGAAGCTTTCTTT. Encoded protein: CASSGDGTGGTEAFF.

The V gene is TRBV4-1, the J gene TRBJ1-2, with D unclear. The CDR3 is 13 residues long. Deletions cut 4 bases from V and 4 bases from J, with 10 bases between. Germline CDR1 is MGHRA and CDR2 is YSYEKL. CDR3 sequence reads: CASSPDTGYGYTF. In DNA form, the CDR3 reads TGCGCCAGCAGCCCTGACACGGGCTATGGCTACACCTTC.

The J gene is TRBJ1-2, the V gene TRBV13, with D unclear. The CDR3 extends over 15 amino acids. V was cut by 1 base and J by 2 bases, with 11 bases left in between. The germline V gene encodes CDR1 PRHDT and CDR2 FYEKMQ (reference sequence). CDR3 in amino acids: CASSLAPSRNYGYTF. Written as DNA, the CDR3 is TGTGCCAGCAGCTTAGCCCCATCAAGAAACTATGGCTACACCTTC.

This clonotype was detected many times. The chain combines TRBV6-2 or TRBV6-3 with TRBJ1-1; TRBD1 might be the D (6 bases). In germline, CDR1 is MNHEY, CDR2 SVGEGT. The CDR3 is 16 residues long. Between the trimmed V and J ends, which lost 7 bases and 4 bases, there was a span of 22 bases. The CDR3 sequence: CASTPPGAVWGTEAFF. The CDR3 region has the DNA TGTGCCAGCACCCCACCAGGGGCGGTTTGGGGCACTGAAGCTTTCTTT.

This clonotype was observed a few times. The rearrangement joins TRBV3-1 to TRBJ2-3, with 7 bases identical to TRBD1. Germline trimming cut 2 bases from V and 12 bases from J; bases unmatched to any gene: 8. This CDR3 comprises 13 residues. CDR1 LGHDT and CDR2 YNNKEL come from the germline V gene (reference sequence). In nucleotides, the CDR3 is TGTGCCAGCAGCCAACAAACAGGGGCCCTCCAGTATTTT. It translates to CASSQQTGALQYF.

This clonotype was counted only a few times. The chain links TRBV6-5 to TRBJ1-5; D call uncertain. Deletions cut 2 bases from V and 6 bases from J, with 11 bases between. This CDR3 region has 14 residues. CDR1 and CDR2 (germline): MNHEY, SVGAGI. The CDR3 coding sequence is TGTGCCAGCAGTTACAGGGTAGGCGGTCAGCCCCAGCATTTT. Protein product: CASSYRVGGQPQHF.

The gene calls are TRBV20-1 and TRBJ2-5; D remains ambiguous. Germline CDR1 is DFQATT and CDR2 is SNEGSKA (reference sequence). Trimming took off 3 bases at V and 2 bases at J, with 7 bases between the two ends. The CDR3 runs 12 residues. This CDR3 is CSARGVQETQYF. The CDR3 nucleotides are TGCAGTGCTAGGGGCGTTCAAGAGACCCAGTACTTC.

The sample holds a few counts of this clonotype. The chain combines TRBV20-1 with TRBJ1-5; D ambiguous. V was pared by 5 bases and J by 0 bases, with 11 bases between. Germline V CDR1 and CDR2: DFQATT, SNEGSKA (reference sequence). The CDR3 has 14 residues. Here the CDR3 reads CSARSGYSNQPQHF. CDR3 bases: TGCAGTGCTCGCTCAGGTTATAGCAATCAGCCCCAGCATTTT.

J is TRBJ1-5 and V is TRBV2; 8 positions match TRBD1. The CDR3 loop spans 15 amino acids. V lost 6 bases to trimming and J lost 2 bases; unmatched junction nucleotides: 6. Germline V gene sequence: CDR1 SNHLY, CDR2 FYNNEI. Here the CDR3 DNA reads TGTGCCAGCAGATGGGACAGGTGGGGCAATCAGCCCCAGCATTTT. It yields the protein CASRWDRWGNQPQHF.

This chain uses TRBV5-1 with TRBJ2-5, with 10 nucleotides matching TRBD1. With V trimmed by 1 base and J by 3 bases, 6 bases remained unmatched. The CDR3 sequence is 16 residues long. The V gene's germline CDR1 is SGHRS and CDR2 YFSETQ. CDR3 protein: CASSLTPGQGKETQYF. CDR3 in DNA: TGCGCCAGCAGCTTGACCCCGGGACAGGGGAAAGAGACCCAGTACTTC.